This T cell receptor beta chain stems from a study of cytomegalovirus exposure and HLA in healthy donors. Study observations and caveats: Earlier analysis looked at TCR beta V segments, and most were productive about 90% or about 30% of the time. Rare TCR sequences dominated, though some public TCRs recurred in many donors. Overall, approximately 180 TCR beta chains were annotated as cytomegalovirus-associated.

The donors, nominally healthy at sampling, likely had unrecorded immune exposures. CDR1 is SGHRS, CDR2 YFSETQ, per germline. The CDR3 extends over 15 amino acids. Trimming stripped 0 bases from V and 7 bases from J, with 17 bases between. As to this clone: Its antigen is unidentified.

13 Jbeta primers and 60 Vbeta primers were used for the PCR. Profiling relied on immunoSEQ multiplex PCR, and the TCRdb table lists in-frame clones only, not all of them. The sample lists fewer than 200,000 clones, approximately 81% occurring once. The clonotype was recovered from a woman between 18 and 29 years old in good health and CMV-seronegative. Sequenced sample: PBMCs. The chain recombines TRBV5-1 with TRBJ2-7, with a tentative D call TRBD2 (7 bases). In DNA form, the CDR3 reads TGCGCCAGCAGCTTGGCCGGGGGGCGCCTGCGGGAGCAGTACTTC. Encoded protein: CASSLAGGRLREQYF.